Presented here are 30 T cell receptor beta chains from one specimen sequenced in a study of blood T cells in healthy people across ages. A J-beta primer mix and a sample-barcoded 5' primer were used in a second PCR of roughly 6 to 11 cycles. TCRdb itself ran the 5' RACE reads through MiXCR, one entry per CDR3 protein. The data hold some 930,000 distinct CDR3 sequences, with 25% to 35% observed a single time. This same sample was also taken into another study, of T cells of mothers and their children.

Sequenced material: blood. These receptors all stem from a woman aged 40 to 49 in good health.

This clonotype was observed many times. The rearrangement uses TRBV10-3 and TRBJ1-2; TRBD1 matches at 10 bases. The length of the CDR3 is 14 residues. Germline lookup yields CDR1 ENHRY and CDR2 SYGVKD. Trimming at V came to 4 bases and at J to 7 bases, leaving 6 bases not matched to a gene. The CDR3 loop reads CAISGDRGRGGYTF. CDR3 sequence (DNA): TGTGCCATCAGTGGTGACAGGGGGCGCGGTGGCTACACCTTC.

In its sample, this clonotype was seen many times. The chain links TRBV4-1 to TRBJ1-1; tentatively, D is TRBD1 (5 bases). Trimming cost V 0 bases and J 1 base, with 12 bases left between them. Per germline, CDR1 MGHRA and CDR2 YSYEKL. This CDR3 is 16 amino acids long. CDR3 sequence (DNA): TGCGCCAGCAGCCAAGACCTATTTAGGGGGAACACTGAAGCTTTCTTT. This codes for CASSQDLFRGNTEAFF.

In its sample, this clonotype was seen many times. The genes are TRBV20-1 and TRBJ2-7; TRBD2 matches 13 bases. In germline, CDR1 is DFQATT, CDR2 SNEGSKA (reference sequence). V was clipped by 6 bases and J by 7 bases; unmatched bases: 9. The CDR3 loop spans 14 amino acids. The CDR3: CSARLAGGMGEQYF. The CDR3 DNA is TGCAGTGCCAGACTAGCGGGGGGAATGGGGGAGCAGTACTTC.

This clonotype was recorded a few times. The chain couples TRBV7-2 to TRBJ1-2; D gene uncertain. Germline CDR1 SGHTA, CDR2 FQGNSA. CDR3 length equals 16 residues. V lost 6 bases and J 1 base, leaving 18 bases between the germline ends. The CDR3 region has the DNA TGTGCCAGCAGGGTGGGGTTACGGACCCTTAACTATGGCTACACCTTC. This sequence encodes CASRVGLRTLNYGYTF.

Many counts were recorded for this clonotype. Compared with germline, one end of the junction differs, possibly owing to a read error. The rearrangement uses TRBV7-7 and TRBJ2-7; TRBD2 might be the D (7 bases). Germline CDR1 reads SSHAT; CDR2 reads FNYEAQ (reference sequence). The CDR3 has 16 amino acids. CDR3 sequence reads: CASSPPEGGRSYEQYF. DNA of the CDR3: TGTGCTAGCAGCCCCCCAGAGGGGGGGCGCTCCTACGAGCAGTACTTC.

This clonotype was counted at least ten times. The chain joins TRBV3-1 to TRBJ2-7, with TRBD2 matching 8 bases. The CDR3 has 15 residues. V was pared by 2 bases and J by 1 base, with 4 bases of the junction left unmatched. Germline values: CDR1 LGHDT, CDR2 YNNKEL (reference sequence). The CDR3 reads CASSQTSGRSYEQYF. In DNA form, the CDR3 reads TGTGCCAGCAGCCAAACTAGCGGTCGATCCTACGAGCAGTACTTC.

This clonotype came up a few times. The V gene is TRBV4-1, the J gene TRBJ2-3; D is possibly TRBD2 (6 bases). V was trimmed by 1 base and J by 5 bases, leaving 16 bases between them. Germline V gene sequence: CDR1 MGHRA, CDR2 YSYEKL. The CDR3 is 16 amino acids. The CDR3 sequence is CASSQGRAQRGDTQYF. Here the CDR3 DNA reads TGCGCCAGCAGCCAAGGGAGGGCCCAGAGGGGAGATACGCAGTATTTT.

The J gene is TRBJ1-2, the V gene TRBV5-1, with 11 bases matching TRBD1. Germline lookup yields CDR1 SGHRS and CDR2 YFSETQ. The ends lost 4 bases at V and 3 bases at J; junction bases unmatched: 14. The CDR3 spans 18 residues. CDR3 amino acids: CASSIGQGARMEDYGYTF. CDR3 nucleotide sequence: TGCGCCAGCAGCATCGGACAGGGGGCGCGCATGGAGGACTATGGCTACACCTTC.

A note on this clonotype: This may stem from a read error, because a much larger clone lies one nucleotide away. The chain links TRBV5-1 to TRBJ1-4; maybe TRBD1 (6 bases). Looked up from germline, CDR1 is SGHRS and CDR2 is YFSETQ. This CDR3 region has 16 residues. In DNA, the CDR3 is TGCGCCAGCAGCTTGACTTTGGACAGAAAGGATGAAAAACTGGTTTTT. Its protein is CASSLTLDRKDEKLVF.

A note on this clonotype: Since a much larger clone is just one base distant, this may be a read error. This chain joins TRBV6-2 or TRBV6-3 and TRBJ2-5, with D perhaps matching TRBD1 (6 bases). Germline V gene data show CDR1 as MNHEY and CDR2 as SVGEGT. The CDR3 has 13 amino acids. Between the trimmed V and J ends, which lost 8 bases and 11 bases, there was a span of 21 bases. CDR3 bases: TGTGCCAGCGGAAGAACAGGGAATTATGAGCAGTACTTC. Translating it yields CASGRTGNYEQYF.

This clonotype has more than one count but fewer than ten. The chain is built from TRBV27 and TRBJ1-2; maybe TRBD1 (5 bases). Trimming took 5 bases from V and 7 from J, leaving 14 bases between them. Germline V gives CDR1 MNHEY, CDR2 SMNVEV (reference sequence). This CDR3 is 13 amino acids long. CDR3 protein: CASSLDRDLGYTF. The CDR3 nucleotides are TGTGCCAGCAGTCTCGACCGGGACCTTGGCTACACCTTC.

This clonotype was seen many times. The chain is built from TRBV9 and TRBJ1-1, with 7 bases aligning to TRBD1. The V and J ends lost 3 bases and 0 bases, in that order; junction bases with no gene match: 2. This CDR3 is 14 amino acids long. CDR1 and CDR2 from the germline V gene are SGDLS and YYNGEE. The CDR3 region is CASSGTGLNTEAFF. The CDR3, as DNA: TGTGCCAGCAGCGGGACAGGCTTGAACACTGAAGCTTTCTTT.

The chain is built from TRBV15 and TRBJ1-4, with a weak D call TRBD1 (6 bases). This CDR3 has 15 amino acids. The germline CDR1 and CDR2 sequences are LNHNV and YYDKDF (reference sequence). Trimming took 3 bases from V and 7 from J, leaving 15 bases between them. For the CDR3, the DNA is TGTGCCACCAGCAGGAGGGGGGGCTTCGGTGAAAAACTGTTTTTT. It codes for CATSRRGGFGEKLFF. Supplemented by reference TRBV15 and TRBJ1-4, the full variable domain reads DAMVIQNPRYQVTQFGKPVTLSCSQTLNHNVMYWYQQKSSQAPKLLFHYYDKDFNNEADTPDNFQSRRPNTSFCFLDIRSPGLGDTAMYLCATSRRGGFGEKLFFGSGTQLSVL.

This clonotype was seen a few times. As DNA, the CDR3 is TGTGCCATCAGTCCTTACGAAAACACTGAAGCTTTCTTT. It is translated as CAISPYENTEAFF. V and J are TRBV10-3 and TRBJ1-1; D not resolved. Trimming removed 5 bases at V and 2 bases at J, with 9 bases between. There are 13 residues in the CDR3. Germline V gene data show CDR1 as ENHRY and CDR2 as SYGVKD.

In this sample, this clonotype turned up a few times. This sequence joins TRBV27 and TRBJ1-1; 9 bases map to TRBD1. J was trimmed by 1 base and V by 2 bases; bases with no gene match: 5. CDR3 length equals 16 residues. The germline V gene encodes CDR1 MNHEY and CDR2 SMNVEV (reference sequence). The chain's CDR3 is CASSLTRTGANTEAFF. The CDR3 DNA follows: TGTGCCAGCAGTTTAACTAGGACAGGGGCGAACACTGAAGCTTTCTTT.

The table lists this clonotype with a count of one. The DNA of the CDR3 is TGTGCCAGCAGACTGGGACAGCCCTATGGCTACACCTTC. Amino acid sequence: CASRLGQPYGYTF. The chain links TRBV7-2 to TRBJ1-2, with 7 bases identical to TRBD1. V was pared by 6 bases and J by 4 bases, with 5 bases of the junction left unmatched. The CDR3 consists of 13 residues. CDR1 SGHTA and CDR2 FQGNSA come from the germline V gene.

The chain combines TRBV2 with TRBJ1-6; 7 bases are a match to TRBD1. V dropped 8 bases and J dropped 1; count of bases not matched to a gene: 8. This CDR3 has 16 residues. Germline V gene lookup returns CDR1 SNHLY and CDR2 FYNNEI. CDR3 protein: CASSSGGRSYNSPLHF. CDR3 bases: TGTGCCAGCTCTTCAGGGGGGCGATCCTATAATTCACCCCTCCACTTT. Full variable domain (rest looked up from reference TRBV2 and TRBJ1-6): EPEVTQTPSHQVTQMGQEVILRCVPISNHLYFYWYRQILGQKVEFLVSFYNNEISEKSEIFDDQFSVERPDGSNFTLKIRSTKLEDSAMYFCASSSGGRSYNSPLHFGNGTRLTVT.

CDR3 nucleotide sequence: TGTGCCAGCAAAGTCCGGCCTACCACAGATACGCAGTATTTT. Translation: CASKVRPTTDTQYF. This chain links TRBV28 with TRBJ2-3; D not certain. The germline V gene encodes CDR1 MDHEN and CDR2 SYDVKM. The CDR3 extends over 14 amino acids. V lost 7 bases to trimming and J lost 2 bases, with 13 bases between them.

This clonotype showed up just a few times. The J gene is TRBJ2-3, the V gene TRBV20-1; D not resolved. The CDR3 extends over 16 amino acids. Germline loops: CDR1 DFQATT, CDR2 SNEGSKA (reference sequence). With 0 bases removed from V and 0 bases from J, the gap between germline ends came to 13 bases. CDR3 region: CSARDLGTSSTDTQYF. The CDR3 bases are TGCAGTGCTAGAGATCTAGGCACCTCTAGCACAGATACGCAGTATTTT.

Comments on this clonotype: A clone one base away is much larger, so this may be a read error. DNA for the CDR3: TGTGCCAGCAGCCCCCTCGGCGGCAGCTCCTACGAGCAGTTCTTC. Its translation: CASSPLGGSSYEQFF. This rearrangement joins TRBV7-9 to TRBJ2-7; no definite D call. The assigned J gene may be wrong: the sequence end matches TRBJ2-1 better. The length of the CDR3 is 15 residues. Germline V CDR1 and CDR2: SEHNR, FQNEAQ (reference sequence).

This clonotype was seen more than once but under ten times. Sequence at one end of the junction differs from germline and may be a read error. The chain employs TRBV28 and TRBJ2-7; tentative D call: TRBD1 (5 bases). Per the germline V gene, CDR1 is MDHEN and CDR2 is SYDVKM. The CDR3 contains 14 residues. CDR3 bases: TGTGCCTGCAGTCTTTCAGGGATCTCCTACGAGCAGTACTTC. Encoded protein: CACSLSGISYEQYF.

The chain has TRBV2 and TRBJ2-7; 9 positions match TRBD1. Trimming cost V 5 bases and J 2 bases; bases outside gene matches: 7. Germline-derived CDR1 and CDR2 are SNHLY and FYNNEI. This CDR3 comprises 15 residues. The CDR3 is CASSFGDRAPYEQYF. CDR3 nucleotide sequence: TGTGCCAGCAGTTTTGGGGACAGGGCCCCCTACGAGCAGTACTTC. Full variable domain (rest looked up from reference TRBV2 and TRBJ2-7): EPEVTQTPSHQVTQMGQEVILRCVPISNHLYFYWYRQILGQKVEFLVSFYNNEISEKSEIFDDQFSVERPDGSNFTLKIRSTKLEDSAMYFCASSFGDRAPYEQYFGPGTRLTVT.

The chain employs TRBV25-1 and TRBJ2-1; possibly TRBD2 for D (6 bases). CDR1 MGHDK and CDR2 SYGVNS come from the germline V gene. V was cut by 3 bases and J by 4 bases, with 7 bases left in between. The CDR3 contains 13 residues. The CDR3 loop reads CASSEAGYNEQFF. Written as DNA, the CDR3 is TGTGCCAGCAGTGAGGCGGGGTACAATGAGCAGTTCTTC.

Many counts were recorded for this clonotype. This chain joins TRBV6-1 and TRBJ2-7; 13 nucleotides align to TRBD2. The CDR3 totals 19 residues. V gave up 2 bases and J gave up 2 bases; unmatched junction bases: 12. CDR1 and CDR2 (germline): MNHNS, SASEGT. This chain's CDR3 is CASSEPTSGGLTVAYEQYF. CDR3 DNA sequence: TGTGCCAGCAGTGAACCGACTAGCGGGGGGCTAACAGTTGCCTACGAGCAGTACTTC.

This clonotype has just a few counts. This sequence joins TRBV7-2 and TRBJ1-2, with TRBD1 as a possible D gene (6 bases). The CDR3 contains 16 residues. The V and J ends lost 4 bases and 4 bases respectively, with 19 bases between them. Germline V gene lookup returns CDR1 SGHTA and CDR2 FQGNSA. The chain's CDR3 is CASSSSTGFGGYGYTF. The DNA for the CDR3 is TGTGCCAGCAGCTCGTCCACAGGGTTTGGGGGCTATGGCTACACCTTC.

The chain is built from TRBV5-1 and TRBJ2-1, with D perhaps assigned TRBD1 or TRBD2 (7 bases each). The CDR3 spans 16 residues. CDR1 is SGHRS, CDR2 YFSETQ, per germline. V was shortened by 0 bases and J by 7 bases, with 17 bases between the two germline ends. Here the CDR3 reads CASSLARAGGGNEQFF. The CDR3 DNA sequence: TGCGCCAGCAGCTTGGCCCGGGCAGGGGGAGGGAATGAGCAGTTCTTC.

This chain links TRBV12-3 or TRBV12-4 with TRBJ2-3; the match to TRBD1 covers 7 bases. CDR3 length: 15 residues. The ends lost 6 bases at V and 8 bases at J; junction bases unmatched: 14. The DNA for the CDR3 is TGTGCCAGCAGCCGACCCGGGACAGCTTCGGCTACGCAGTATTTT. It translates to CASSRPGTASATQYF.

This clonotype was found many times. The chain joins TRBV29-1 to TRBJ1-1; TRBD1 is a possible D gene (5 bases). V was shortened by 0 bases and J by 8 bases, with 28 bases between the two germline ends. Germline V gives CDR1 SQVTM, CDR2 ANQGSEA. This CDR3 is 18 amino acids long. Written as DNA, the CDR3 is TGCAGCGTTGAAGATGGGGCGGGCAGCCCACTCACTATCGGCGAAGCTTTCTTT. Translation: CSVEDGAGSPLTIGEAFF.

The chain joins TRBV20-1 to TRBJ1-3; D possibly corresponds to TRBD1 (6 bases). The ends were cut back, 2 bases at V and 0 bases at J, with 23 bases in the middle. Germline V lookup: CDR1 DFQATT, CDR2 SNEGSKA (reference sequence). This CDR3 is 19 amino acids long. CDR3 sequence reads: CSARPGTWGDSSSGNTIYF. Here the CDR3 DNA reads TGCAGTGCTAGACCCGGGACATGGGGCGATTCGAGCTCTGGAAACACCATATATTTT.

The chain employs TRBV5-1 and TRBJ1-1; 8 positions agree with TRBD1. This CDR3 spans 17 amino acids. Looked up from germline, CDR1 is SGHRS and CDR2 is YFSETQ. The V segment lost 3 bases and the J segment 3 bases; nucleotides outside the gene matches: 13. The CDR3 DNA is TGCGCCAGCAGCTGGACATACTCTCAGGGGGCCGACACTGAAGCTTTCTTT. As protein: CASSWTYSQGADTEAFF. Variable domain in full (rest from reference TRBV5-1 and TRBJ1-1): KAGVTQTPRYLIKTRGQQVTLSCSPISGHRSVSWYQQTPGQGLQFLFEYFSETQRNKGNFPGRFSGRQFSNSRSEMNVSTLELGDSALYLCASSWTYSQGADTEAFFGQGTRLTVV.